The 8 T cell receptor beta chains listed next were all sequenced from one sample in a study of cytomegalovirus exposure and HLA in healthy donors (TCRdb year 2017). The library was prepared using the immunoSEQ multiplex PCR assay. For the multiplex PCR, a mixture combining 60 forward primers for TCR Vbeta segments and 13 reverse primers for TCR Jbeta segments was used. Sourced from immuneACCESS, this table was stored by TCRdb with only in-frame sequences that have V and J called. A share of the clones is absent; for the studies checked, an unresolved V gene accounts for under half, and the remainder has no known explanation. The sample table holds some 75,000 clones. The ten largest clones add up to approximately 0.78% of the sample. The material sequenced was PBMCs. These receptors came from a boy younger than 18 in good health and CMV-seronegative.

V usage is TRBV4-1 and J usage is TRBJ1-5; 9 nucleotides line up with TRBD1. This CDR3 contains 15 residues. Unmatched junction bases numbered 2, after V lost 1 base and J lost 4 bases. The germline V gene has CDR1 MGHRA and CDR2 YSYEKL. CDR3: CASSQVQGANQPQHF. For the CDR3, the DNA is TGCGCCAGCAGCCAAGTACAGGGGGCGAATCAGCCCCAGCATTTT.

This rearrangement joins TRBV7-2 to TRBJ2-7, with D possibly TRBD2 on 6 matching bases. V gave up 1 base and J gave up 2 bases, with 12 bases separating them. The germline V gene has CDR1 SGHTA and CDR2 FQGNSA. The CDR3 consists of 15 residues. CDR3 DNA: TGTGCCAGCAGCTTAGAAGCGGGTGAGGCCTACGAGCAGTACTTC. This sequence encodes CASSLEAGEAYEQYF.

The rearrangement links TRBV2 to TRBJ1-6; 7 positions agree with TRBD1. The germline gives CDR1 SNHLY, CDR2 FYNNEI. This CDR3 is built from 13 residues. The trim removed 7 bases at V and 6 bases at J, leaving 3 bases unmatched. The CDR3 is CASKHRGNSPLHF. The CDR3 DNA is TGTGCCAGCAAGCACAGGGGTAATTCACCCCTCCACTTT.

The chain has TRBV5-1 and TRBJ2-2; the D gene is possibly TRBD1 (6 bases). Germline CDR1 SGHRS, CDR2 YFSETQ. V dropped 0 bases and J dropped 4 bases, with 13 bases sitting between them. The CDR3 extends over 16 amino acids. CDR3 DNA: TGCGCCAGCAGCTTGGGGGGACAAGGCAGCACCGGGGAGCTGTTTTTT. Translating gives CASSLGGQGSTGELFF.

This chain uses TRBV5-4 with TRBJ1-1; D is perhaps TRBD1 (5 bases). V was pared by 2 bases and J by 2 bases, with 10 bases between. This CDR3 spans 14 amino acids. In germline, CDR1 is SGHNT, CDR2 YYREEE (reference sequence). CDR3 bases: TGTGCCAGCAGCTTATCACAGGATAACACTGAAGCTTTCTTT. Amino acids: CASSLSQDNTEAFF.

The rearrangement links TRBV19 to TRBJ1-2; 9 bases are a match to TRBD1. CDR3 length equals 15 residues. Germline CDR1 LNHDA, CDR2 SQIVND (reference sequence). V gave up 4 bases and J gave up 4 bases; unmatched junction bases: 7. The CDR3 spells CASSSSATGGYGYTF. CDR3 in DNA: TGTGCCAGTAGTAGTTCTGCGACAGGGGGCTATGGCTACACCTTC. Full variable domain (rest looked up from reference TRBV19 and TRBJ1-2): DGGITQSPKYLFRKEGQNVTLSCEQNLNHDAMYWYRQDPGQGLRLIYYSQIVNDFQKGDIAEGYSVSREKKESFPLTVTSAQKNPTAFYLCASSSSATGGYGYTFGSGTRLTVV.

The J gene is TRBJ1-5, the V gene TRBV19; tentatively, D is TRBD1 (6 bases). The V gene lost 1 base and the J gene lost 1 base, with 8 bases spanning the gap. CDR3 length: 15 residues. CDR1 is LNHDA and CDR2 is SQIVND in the germline V gene (reference sequence). The CDR3 region is CASSIGQGSNQPQHF. CDR3 sequence (DNA): TGTGCCAGTAGTATAGGTCAGGGGAGCAATCAGCCCCAGCATTTT. Looking up the rest from reference TRBV19 and TRBJ1-5 gives the full variable domain: DGGITQSPKYLFRKEGQNVTLSCEQNLNHDAMYWYRQDPGQGLRLIYYSQIVNDFQKGDIAEGYSVSREKKESFPLTVTSAQKNPTAFYLCASSIGQGSNQPQHFGDGTRLSIL.

The chain has TRBV6-5 and TRBJ1-2; 12 bases agree with TRBD1. The CDR3 covers 15 residues. The V gene end was trimmed by 6 bases and the J gene end by 7 bases; junction bases not matched to a gene: 9. Germline V CDR1 and CDR2: MNHEY, SVGAGI. The CDR3, as DNA: TGTGCCAGCAGCGACCGGGACAGGGGGCGTAGTGGCTACACCTTC. It encodes CASSDRDRGRSGYTF.